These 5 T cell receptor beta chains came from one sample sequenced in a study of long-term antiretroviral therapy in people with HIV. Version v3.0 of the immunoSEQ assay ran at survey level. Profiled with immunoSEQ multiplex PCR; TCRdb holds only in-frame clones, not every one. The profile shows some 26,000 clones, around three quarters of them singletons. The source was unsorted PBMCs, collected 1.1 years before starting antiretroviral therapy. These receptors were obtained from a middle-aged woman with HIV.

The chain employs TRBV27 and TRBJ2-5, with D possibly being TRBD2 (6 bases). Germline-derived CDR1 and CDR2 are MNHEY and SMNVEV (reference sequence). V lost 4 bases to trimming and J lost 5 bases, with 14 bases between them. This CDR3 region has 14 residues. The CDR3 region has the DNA TGTGCCAGCAGTTCCCGGAGACGGGGGGAGACCCAGTACTTC. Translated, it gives CASSSRRRGETQYF.

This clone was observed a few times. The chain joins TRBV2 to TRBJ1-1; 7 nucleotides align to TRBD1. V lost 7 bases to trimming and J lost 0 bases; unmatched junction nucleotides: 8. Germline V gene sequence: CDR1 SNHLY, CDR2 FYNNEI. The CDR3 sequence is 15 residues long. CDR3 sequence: CASNLGTALNTEAFF. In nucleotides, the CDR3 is TGTGCCAGCAATTTAGGGACAGCCCTGAACACTGAAGCTTTCTTT. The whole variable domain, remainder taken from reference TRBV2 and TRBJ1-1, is EPEVTQTPSHQVTQMGQEVILRCVPISNHLYFYWYRQILGQKVEFLVSFYNNEISEKSEIFDDQFSVERPDGSNFTLKIRSTKLEDSAMYFCASNLGTALNTEAFFGQGTRLTVV.

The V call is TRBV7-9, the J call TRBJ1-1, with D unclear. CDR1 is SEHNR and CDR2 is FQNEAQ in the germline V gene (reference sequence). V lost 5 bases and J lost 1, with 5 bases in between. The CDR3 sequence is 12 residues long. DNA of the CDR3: TGTGCCAGCAGCCGTACGAACACTGAAGCTTTCTTT. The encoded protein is CASSRTNTEAFF.

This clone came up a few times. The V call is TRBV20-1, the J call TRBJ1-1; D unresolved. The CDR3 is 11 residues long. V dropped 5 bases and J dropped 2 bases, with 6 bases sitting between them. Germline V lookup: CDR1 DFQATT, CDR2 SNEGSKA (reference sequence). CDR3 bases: TGCAGTGCTTTAATCAACACTGAAGCTTTCTTT. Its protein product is CSALINTEAFF.

The chain's CDR3 is CSGGDGNWVGYTF. CDR3 bases: TGCAGCGGTGGGGACGGAAATTGGGTCGGCTACACCTTC. The V and J genes are TRBV29-1 and TRBJ1-2; perhaps TRBD1 as D (5 bases). Trimming cost V 7 bases and J 8 bases, with 20 bases left between them. Germline V gives CDR1 SQVTM, CDR2 ANQGSEA. This CDR3 spans 13 amino acids.